Listed here are 12 T cell receptor beta chains from one sample, sequenced in a study of blood T cell repertoires in COVID-19 (TCRdb year 2020). The method was the immunoSEQ multiplex PCR assay. TCRdb holds this immuneACCESS table with in-frame rearrangements only. Some clones are missing; in checked studies, unresolved V genes explain under half, and the rest has no known cause. This sample holds about 160,000 clones; about 85% were observed only once. Clones ranked in the top ten supply roughly 5% of the sample. The sequenced sample consisted of PBMCs or T cells enriched from blood (not recorded which). The receptors were gathered from a woman in her thirties or forties with acute COVID-19.

In this sample, this clone turned up once. This chain uses TRBV4-2 with TRBJ1-6; D remains unclear. Trimming left V 0 bases short and J 6 bases short, with 6 bases between. CDR1 is LGHNA and CDR2 is YNFKEQ in the germline V gene. CDR3 length equals 14 residues. The CDR3 here is CASSQDRTNSPLHF. The CDR3 region has the DNA TGTGCCAGCAGCCAAGATAGAACTAATTCACCCCTCCACTTT.

The CDR3 DNA follows: TGTGCCAGCACCGAGAACAATCAGCCCCAGCATTTT. Translated, it gives CASTENNQPQHF. The rearrangement joins TRBV7-2 to TRBJ1-5, with no clear D. Trimming shortened V by 7 bases and J by 3 bases, and 7 bases separated the two germline ends. This CDR3 spans 12 amino acids. Per the germline V gene, CDR1 is SGHTA and CDR2 is FQGNSA.

This chain uses TRBV18 with TRBJ2-7; 7 bases fit TRBD1. Germline V gives CDR1 KGHSH, CDR2 LQKENI. The CDR3 contains 15 residues. The V and J ends lost 2 bases and 3 bases, in that order; junction bases with no gene match: 7. The CDR3 nucleotides read TGTGCCAGCTCACCAAGAGAGGGGGCGGGCTACGAGCAGTACGTC. Its protein is CASSPREGAGYEQYV.

J is TRBJ1-5 and V is TRBV19, with D maybe TRBD1 (6 bases). Looked up from germline, CDR1 is LNHDA and CDR2 is SQIVND (reference sequence). This CDR3 comprises 13 residues. The germline V and J ends were trimmed by 3 bases and 7 bases, with 10 bases remaining between them. DNA for the CDR3: TGTGCCAGTAGTATTCGGGGGGCCCAGCCCCAGCATTTT. This sequence encodes CASSIRGAQPQHF.

This clone has a handful of counts. The rearrangement joins TRBV7-6 to TRBJ2-7; 10 nucleotides agree with TRBD2. Germline values: CDR1 SGHVS, CDR2 FNYEAQ. With 3 bases clipped from V and 1 base from J, the junction kept 24 bases outside the gene matches. The CDR3 loop spans 22 amino acids. CDR3 residues: CASSFSGKRGGGLADYSYEQYV. Written as DNA, the CDR3 is TGTGCCAGCAGCTTTTCGGGGAAAAGGGGGGGCGGACTAGCGGATTATTCCTACGAGCAGTACGTC.

The genes are TRBV5-1 and TRBJ2-1; 12 bases are shared with TRBD2. The germline gives CDR1 SGHRS, CDR2 YFSETQ. Trimming took 0 bases from V and 2 from J; bases not matched to a gene: 0. CDR3 size: 16 residues. Written as DNA, the CDR3 is TGCGCCAGCAGCTTGGGGACTAGCGGGACCTACAATGAGCAGTTCTTC. It codes for CASSLGTSGTYNEQFF. The variable domain in full, with the rest retrieved from reference TRBV5-1 and TRBJ2-1, is KAGVTQTPRYLIKTRGQQVTLSCSPISGHRSVSWYQQTPGQGLQFLFEYFSETQRNKGNFPGRFSGRQFSNSRSEMNVSTLELGDSALYLCASSLGTSGTYNEQFFGPGTRLTVL.

The rearrangement joins TRBV25-1 to TRBJ2-5; 7 bases align to TRBD2. CDR3 size: 15 residues. CDR1 is MGHDK and CDR2 is SYGVNS in the germline V gene. V shed 3 bases and J 4 bases; nucleotides not matched to a gene: 8. CDR3 sequence reads: CASSEGMGGRETQYF. The CDR3 bases are TGTGCCAGCAGTGAGGGGATGGGAGGGCGAGAGACCCAGTACTTC.

This chain connects TRBV5-1 to TRBJ2-7; 11 nucleotides align to TRBD1. The CDR3 spans 15 residues. Trimming cost V 4 bases and J 3 bases; bases outside gene matches: 6. From germline, CDR1 is SGHRS and CDR2 YFSETQ. The CDR3 loop reads CASSPTGTGGYEQYF. The CDR3 DNA sequence: TGCGCCAGCAGCCCGACCGGGACAGGGGGCTACGAGCAGTACTTC.

This sequence joins TRBV6-4 and TRBJ2-1; maybe TRBD2 (6 bases). Per the germline V gene, CDR1 is MRHNA and CDR2 is SNTAGT. V lost 7 bases and J 5 bases, leaving 12 bases between the germline ends. CDR3 length equals 13 residues. CDR3 sequence: CASTRDFNNEQFF. CDR3 DNA: TGTGCCAGCACCAGGGACTTTAACAATGAGCAGTTCTTC.

In this sample, this clone turned up once. The chain joins TRBV4-2 to TRBJ2-3; 8 nucleotides match TRBD2. CDR3 length: 16 residues. Germline loops: CDR1 LGHNA, CDR2 YNFKEQ. V shed 4 bases, J shed 6 bases, and the junction held 12 bases outside the gene matches. The CDR3 region has the DNA TGTGCCAGCAGCCCCGACGAAGGACTAGCAACCGATACGCAGTATTTT. As protein: CASSPDEGLATDTQYF.

The chain joins TRBV5-1 to TRBJ1-2; 8 bases map to TRBD1. The CDR3 loop spans 15 amino acids. Germline CDR1 SGHRS, CDR2 YFSETQ. Losses at the gene ends were 0 bases for V and 3 bases for J; bases not matched to a gene: 4. DNA for the CDR3: TGCGCCAGCAGCTTGGCCCCGACAGGGGACTATGGCTACACCTTC. Its translation is CASSLAPTGDYGYTF.

This clone appeared a single time. The chain joins TRBV10-2 to TRBJ1-5; tentatively, D is TRBD1 (5 bases). Trimming took off 5 bases at V and 4 bases at J, with 12 bases between the two ends. Germline loops: CDR1 WSHSY, CDR2 SAAADI. The CDR3 sequence is 14 residues long. CDR3 region: CASSPGLFNQPQHF. The CDR3 DNA reads as TGCGCCAGCAGTCCGGGACTGTTTAATCAGCCCCAGCATTTT.